The 32 T cell receptor beta chains listed next were all sequenced from one sample in a study of shared clonotypes between healthy human individuals. Method: immunoSEQ multiplex PCR; TCRdb's copy keeps in-frame clones and lacks some. This table holds 600,000 to 800,000 clones, 55% to 80% found once. The sequenced sample was memory CD4+ T cells sorted from blood. Subset given: CD45RA-negative fraction. These receptors all come from a woman younger than 45 in good health.

This clone came up many times. V gene TRBV5-5 combines with J gene TRBJ2-7; 10 bases match TRBD1. Germline V CDR1 and CDR2: SGHKS, YYEKEE (reference sequence). V was clipped by 4 bases and J by 0 bases; unmatched bases: 7. The CDR3 runs to 16 residues. CDR3 nucleotide sequence: TGTGCCAGCAGCCCAGTAGGGGACAGGGGCTCCTACGAGCAGTACTTC. This sequence encodes CASSPVGDRGSYEQYF.

This clone was observed a few times. The chain combines TRBV18 with TRBJ2-1; TRBD2 matches 12 bases. With 8 bases clipped from V and 3 bases from J, the junction kept 8 bases outside the gene matches. This CDR3 region has 16 residues. Germline assignment: CDR1 KGHSH and CDR2 LQKENI. CDR3 sequence (DNA): TGTGCCAGCCAGAACCTAGCGGGAGGGTTCTACAATGAGCAGTTCTTC. Its protein is CASQNLAGGFYNEQFF.

CDR3: CASTRLGSTEAFF. For the CDR3, the DNA is TGTGCCAGCACTCGGCTGGGGAGCACTGAAGCTTTCTTT. The V gene is TRBV6-1, the J gene TRBJ1-1; D is undetermined. The CDR3 contains 13 residues. The germline gives CDR1 MNHNS, CDR2 SASEGT. The V and J ends lost 7 bases and 4 bases respectively, with 13 bases between them.

CDR3 region: CASSKGWAGETQYF. CDR3 coding DNA: TGTGCCAGCAGCAAAGGTTGGGCGGGAGAGACCCAGTACTTC. This chain connects TRBV7-3 to TRBJ2-5; D possibly corresponds to TRBD2 (5 bases). The ends were cut back, 5 bases at V and 4 bases at J, with 14 bases in the middle. This CDR3 has 14 residues. The germline gives CDR1 SGHTA, CDR2 FQGTGA.

V usage is TRBV2 and J usage is TRBJ2-3; the D gene is possibly TRBD2 (5 bases). CDR1 and CDR2 (germline): SNHLY, FYNNEI. V gave up 8 bases and J gave up 3 bases, with 12 bases separating them. There are 13 residues in the CDR3. The CDR3: CASWGARTDTQYF. Here the CDR3 DNA reads TGTGCCAGCTGGGGAGCGAGGACAGATACGCAGTATTTT.

V is TRBV7-7 and J is TRBJ2-6; D gene ambiguous. V was trimmed by 1 base and J by 0 bases, leaving 4 bases between them. In germline, CDR1 is SSHAT, CDR2 FNYEAQ (reference sequence). The CDR3 sequence is 15 residues long. This CDR3 reads CASSLGVSGANVLTF. CDR3 DNA sequence: TGTGCCAGCAGCTTAGGGGTCTCTGGGGCCAACGTCCTGACTTTC.

CDR3 loop: CASIRADSGANVLTF. The CDR3 region has the DNA TGTGCCAGCATTCGGGCTGACTCTGGGGCCAACGTCCTGACTTTC. The chain links TRBV6-1 to TRBJ2-6; no firm D call. This CDR3 spans 15 amino acids. V lost 7 bases and J 0 bases, leaving 10 bases between the germline ends. The V gene's germline CDR1 is MNHNS and CDR2 SASEGT.

This clone has only a few counts. Other DNA sequences in this sample translate to the same CDR3. This chain joins TRBV5-1 and TRBJ2-7, with 9 bases fitting TRBD2. V gave up 4 bases and J gave up 1 base; unmatched junction bases: 3. CDR3 size: 14 residues. The germline V gene encodes CDR1 SGHRS and CDR2 YFSETQ. CDR3 sequence (DNA): TGCGCCAGCAGCCGAGCGGGAGGTTCCTACGAGCAGTACTTC. It yields the protein CASSRAGGSYEQYF.

The chain carries TRBV5-1 and TRBJ2-3, with 8 bases fitting TRBD2. Trimming at V came to 4 bases and at J to 4 bases, leaving 8 bases not matched to a gene. The CDR3 covers 15 residues. Per the germline V gene, CDR1 is SGHRS and CDR2 is YFSETQ. CDR3 loop: CASSHKAGAADTQYF. CDR3 bases: TGCGCCAGCAGCCATAAAGCGGGAGCGGCAGATACGCAGTATTTT.

This clone was detected only a few times. J is TRBJ2-2 and V is TRBV9; TRBD2 might be the D (6 bases). This CDR3 is built from 19 residues. Between the trimmed V and J ends, which lost 0 bases and 4 bases, there was a span of 22 bases. CDR1 is SGDLS, CDR2 YYNGEE, per germline. The CDR3 DNA is TGTGCCAGCAGCGTAGGAGAGGGGACTGACACCCCCGGCACCGGGGAGCTGTTTTTT. Its protein is CASSVGEGTDTPGTGELFF.

The CDR3 DNA is TGTGCCAGCAGTGACTCAGGGACAGGCGGTTTCGATACGCAGTATTTT. Its translation is CASSDSGTGGFDTQYF. The rearrangement uses TRBV6-4 and TRBJ2-3; TRBD1 agrees at 8 bases. With 0 bases clipped from V and 6 bases from J, the junction kept 8 bases outside the gene matches. The germline V gene encodes CDR1 MRHNA and CDR2 SNTAGT. This CDR3 has 16 residues.

The chain employs TRBV19 and TRBJ1-1; D is perhaps TRBD1 (6 bases). V lost 4 bases and J 3 bases, leaving 18 bases between the germline ends. The CDR3 loop spans 16 amino acids. CDR1 is LNHDA and CDR2 is SQIVND in the germline V gene (reference sequence). The DNA of the CDR3 is TGTGCCAGTAGTAAATCACTGGGGGGCCTGGACACTGAAGCTTTCTTT. Protein product: CASSKSLGGLDTEAFF.

This chain uses TRBV21-1 with TRBJ2-1. TRBV21-1 is an annotated pseudogene. This CDR3 has 16 residues. CDR3 amino acids: CASSKARLVSYNEQFF. The CDR3 nucleotides read TGTGCCAGCAGCAAAGCCAGGCTAGTTTCCTACAATGAGCAGTTCTTC.

The chain couples TRBV13 to TRBJ2-3, with D uncertain. The CDR3 has 13 residues. Germline CDR1 is PRHDT and CDR2 is FYEKMQ (reference sequence). V lost 5 bases and J 0 bases, leaving 6 bases between the germline ends. CDR3 DNA: TGTGCCAGCAGCGTTGGTAGCACAGATACGCAGTATTTT. The encoded protein is CASSVGSTDTQYF. The full variable domain, its missing parts supplied by reference TRBV13 and TRBJ2-3, is AAGVIQSPRHLIKEKRETATLKCYPIPRHDTVYWYQQGPGQDPQFLISFYEKMQSDKGSIPDRFSAQQFSDYHSELNMSSLELGDSALYFCASSVGSTDTQYFGPGTRLTVL.

This clone was picked up a small number of times. No DNA is shown, since the ends of the CDR3 on it are uncertain; the CDR3 is the one TCRdb lists. The sample carries other DNA sequences with the same CDR3. The V gene is TRBV28, the J gene TRBJ1-5; the table's D call of TRBD1 was not tested on the DNA. The CDR3 length equals 14 residues, ends included. The V gene's germline CDR1 is MDHEN and CDR2 SYDVKM. The CDR3: CASSFGSGNQPQHF.

This rearrangement joins TRBV19 to TRBJ1-3, with D perhaps matching TRBD1 (5 bases). The CDR3 spans 16 residues. Germline V lookup: CDR1 LNHDA, CDR2 SQIVND (reference sequence). The ends were cut back, 4 bases at V and 0 bases at J, with 13 bases in the middle. CDR3 coding DNA: TGTGCCAGTAGTAGCGGGGGACGGAGCTCTGGAAACACCATATATTTT. Protein: CASSSGGRSSGNTIYF.

This clone was picked up a small number of times. The V gene is TRBV29-1, the J gene TRBJ2-5; D gene ambiguous. CDR1 and CDR2 (germline): SQVTM, ANQGSEA. This CDR3 is 12 amino acids long. The V end lost 3 bases, the J end lost 5 bases, and 10 bases lay between the germline ends. CDR3 amino acids: CSVEGNGETQYF. CDR3 nucleotides: TGCAGCGTTGAGGGCAACGGGGAGACCCAGTACTTC.

As concerns this clone: This same CDR3 is encoded by further DNA sequences in the sample. The chain links TRBV28 to TRBJ2-7; 9 bases align to TRBD2. The CDR3 totals 14 residues. Unmatched junction bases numbered 0, after V lost 2 bases and J lost 1 base. Germline V gene lookup returns CDR1 MDHEN and CDR2 SYDVKM. The CDR3 reads CASSLAGGSYEQYF. The DNA for the CDR3 is TGTGCCAGCAGTTTAGCGGGAGGGTCCTACGAGCAGTACTTC. The full variable domain, its missing parts supplied by reference TRBV28 and TRBJ2-7, is DVKVTQSSRYLVKRTGEKVFLECVQDMDHENMFWYRQDPGLGLRLIYFSYDVKMKEKGDIPEGYSVSREKKERFSLILESASTNQTSMYLCASSLAGGSYEQYFGPGTRLTVT.

V is TRBV1 and J is TRBJ1-5. TRBV1 is given as a pseudogene. The CDR3 length is 14 residues. CDR3 nucleotides: TGCACCAGCAGCCAATGGGTCCGGGAACAGCCCCAGCATTTT. Residues: CTSSQWVREQPQHF.

This clone was seen a handful of times. The CDR3: CASSILGVEIQNIQYF. Written as DNA, the CDR3 is TGTGCCAGTAGTATACTTGGCGTCGAGATCCAAAACATTCAGTACTTC. The gene calls are TRBV19 and TRBJ2-4; D gene ambiguous. Germline V gives CDR1 LNHDA, CDR2 SQIVND (reference sequence). The CDR3 consists of 16 residues. V lost 2 bases and J 5 bases, leaving 16 bases between the germline ends.

This clone was observed a single time. The chain is built from TRBV28 and TRBJ1-2; no definite D call. The ends were cut back, 5 bases at V and 8 bases at J, with 21 bases in the middle. Germline lookup yields CDR1 MDHEN and CDR2 SYDVKM. The CDR3 consists of 15 residues. The CDR3 coding sequence is TGTGCCAGCAGTCCCCAGACCGCGGGAAGCTGGGGCTACACCTTC. This encodes CASSPQTAGSWGYTF.

J is TRBJ2-7 and V is TRBV5-1; D is unclear. The CDR3 is 14 residues long. Trimming left V 2 bases short and J 1 base short, with 10 bases between. From germline, CDR1 is SGHRS and CDR2 YFSETQ. The DNA of the CDR3 is TGCGCCAGCAGCTTTCGGCCACCTTCCTACGAGCAGTACTTC. Translation: CASSFRPPSYEQYF.

The V gene is TRBV5-4, the J gene TRBJ2-7; 8 bases line up with TRBD2. Germline assignment: CDR1 SGHNT and CDR2 YYREEE (reference sequence). J gave up 0 bases and V 3 bases, and 5 bases lay outside the gene matches. This CDR3 has 15 residues. The CDR3 region is CASSSPGLVSYEQYF. CDR3 sequence (DNA): TGTGCCAGCAGCTCCCCGGGACTAGTCTCCTACGAGCAGTACTTC.

The chain has TRBV4-1 and TRBJ1-1, with TRBD1 matching over 7 bases. The CDR3 has 16 amino acids. The germline gives CDR1 MGHRA, CDR2 YSYEKL. Unmatched junction bases numbered 11, after V lost 4 bases and J lost 3 bases. This chain's CDR3 is CASSPRPRDSYTEAFF. The CDR3 coding sequence is TGCGCCAGCAGCCCGAGACCCCGGGACAGCTACACTGAAGCTTTCTTT.

Turning to this clone: Other DNA sequences in the same sample also yield this CDR3. The chain links TRBV15 to TRBJ1-2; weak D call: TRBD1 (6 bases). The V end lost 3 bases, the J end lost 2 bases, and 10 bases lay between the germline ends. This CDR3 has 14 amino acids. Germline CDR1 reads LNHNV; CDR2 reads YYDKDF (reference sequence). CDR3: CATSRETGNYGYTF. In DNA, the CDR3 is TGTGCCACCAGCAGGGAAACAGGGAACTATGGCTACACCTTC. The complete variable domain, with remaining parts taken from reference TRBV15 and TRBJ1-2, reads DAMVIQNPRYQVTQFGKPVTLSCSQTLNHNVMYWYQQKSSQAPKLLFHYYDKDFNNEADTPDNFQSRRPNTSFCFLDIRSPGLGDTAMYLCATSRETGNYGYTFGSGTRLTVV.

The chain joins TRBV7-2 to TRBJ2-3; TRBD2 agrees at 8 bases. Trimming removed 4 bases from V and 1 base from J; junction bases left unmatched: 4. Germline values: CDR1 SGHTA, CDR2 FQGNSA. CDR3 length: 15 residues. CDR3 in DNA: TGTGCCAGCAGCTCGCAACTAGCGGGCACAGATACGCAGTATTTT. This encodes CASSSQLAGTDTQYF.

This clone was observed a few times. The V call is TRBV14, the J call TRBJ2-5; no definite D call. CDR3 length: 12 amino acids. V lost 1 base to trimming and J lost 5 bases, with 5 bases between them. From germline, CDR1 is SGHDN and CDR2 FVKESK. The DNA for the CDR3 is TGTGCCAGCAGCCAAGGTCGGGAGACCCAGTACTTC. Its translation: CASSQGRETQYF.

The chain links TRBV9 to TRBJ2-1, with 7 bases aligning to TRBD2. The length of the CDR3 is 15 residues. Per germline, CDR1 SGDLS and CDR2 YYNGEE. Losses at the gene ends were 1 base for V and 5 bases for J; bases not matched to a gene: 6. The CDR3 sequence: CASSVLGGSNNEQFF. The CDR3 DNA sequence: TGTGCCAGCAGCGTACTTGGCGGGAGTAACAATGAGCAGTTCTTC.

V and J are TRBV7-8 and TRBJ1-1; D is possibly TRBD1 (5 bases). There are 14 residues in the CDR3. Germline values: CDR1 SGHVS, CDR2 FQNEAQ. The V end was cut by 2 bases, the J end by 2 bases, with 9 bases between. The CDR3 loop reads CASSLRRDNTEAFF. For the CDR3, the DNA is TGTGCCAGCAGCTTACGTCGGGACAACACTGAAGCTTTCTTT.

V and J are TRBV4-1 and TRBJ2-1; 12 bases fit TRBD2. Germline V gene sequence: CDR1 MGHRA, CDR2 YSYEKL. This CDR3 has 16 residues. The V segment lost 7 bases and the J segment 0 bases; nucleotides outside the gene matches: 4. The CDR3 nucleotides read TGCGCCAGCAAACTAGCGGGAGGTTCCTCCTACAATGAGCAGTTCTTC. Its translation is CASKLAGGSSYNEQFF.

V usage is TRBV6-5 and J usage is TRBJ2-1; 9 nucleotides agree with TRBD2. The J segment lost 0 bases and the V segment lost 6 bases, leaving 3 bases of the junction unmatched. The CDR3 is 15 residues long. Per germline, CDR1 MNHEY and CDR2 SVGAGI. CDR3 sequence (DNA): TGTGCCAGCAGCATTAGCGGGAGCTCCTACAATGAGCAGTTCTTC. Translation gives CASSISGSSYNEQFF.

In this sample, this clone turned up a few times. The chain uses TRBV14 and TRBJ1-5; the D is unclear. The V end lost 6 bases, the J end lost 5 bases, and 11 bases lay between the germline ends. This CDR3 is 13 amino acids long. Germline loops: CDR1 SGHDN, CDR2 FVKESK. DNA for the CDR3: TGTGCCAGCAGTCGAGGAGTCGATCAGCCCCAGCATTTT. It codes for CASSRGVDQPQHF.